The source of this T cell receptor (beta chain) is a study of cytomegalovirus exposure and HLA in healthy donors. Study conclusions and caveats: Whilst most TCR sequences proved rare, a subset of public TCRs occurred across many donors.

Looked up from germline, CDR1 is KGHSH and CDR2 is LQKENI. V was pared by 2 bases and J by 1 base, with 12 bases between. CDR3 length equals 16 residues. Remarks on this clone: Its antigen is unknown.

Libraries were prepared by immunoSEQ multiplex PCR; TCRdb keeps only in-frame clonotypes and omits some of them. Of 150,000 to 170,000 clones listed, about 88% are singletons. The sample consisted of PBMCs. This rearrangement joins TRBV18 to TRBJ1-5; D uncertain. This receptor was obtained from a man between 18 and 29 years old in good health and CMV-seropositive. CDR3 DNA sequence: TGTGCCAGCTCACCATTCGAGGGTAGCAGCAATCAGCCCCAGCATTTT. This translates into CASSPFEGSSNQPQHF. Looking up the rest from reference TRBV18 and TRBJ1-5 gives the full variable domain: NAGVMQNPRHLVRRRGQEARLRCSPMKGHSHVYWYRQLPEEGLKFMVYLQKENIIDESGMPKERFSAEFPKEGPSILRIQQVVRGDSAAYFCASSPFEGSSNQPQHFGDGTRLSIL.